This TCR beta chain was identified during a study of human CD4 T cells and Enterobacteriaceae (TCRdb year 2020). Background for the entire study: E. coli, K. pneumoniae, E. aerogenes, S. flexneri, S. sonnei, S. typhimurium and S. aureus served as the stimulating bacteria and were heat-inactivated after culture.

Study-wide conclusions, independent of this receptor: The Enterobacteriaceae-reactive repertoires were polyclonal but had fewer clonotypes than the S. aureus- or M. tuberculosis-reactive repertoires, and the Enterobacteriaceae-reactive repertoires clustered together. Clonotypes shared across Enterobacteriaceae cultures made up 26-49% of unique rearrangements but about 60-93% of templates; sharing with control bacteria was rare.

By share, this clone ranks as medium-sized (0.01 to 0.1%). Base qualities are missing; no much larger clone stands one base away. Survey-level sequencing was performed on CFSE-low antigen-reactive cultures, with a detection sensitivity of one cell in 40,000. The QIAamp DNA Micro Kit was used to extract genomic DNA from cell pellets, and spectrophotometry was used to check the quantity and purity of the genomic DNA. Amplification of TCR Vbeta CDR3 regions was performed with the immunoSEQ multiplex PCR assay. Sequencing of amplicons was performed on the Illumina HiSeq platform. Retrieved sequences were 87 nucleotides long and contained the CDR3 region. The authors processed their data as follows. A clonotype was defined as a unique productive TCR Vbeta nucleotide sequence and was quantified by productive template frequency from ImmunoSEQ Analyzer V3.0. A threshold at the top 5th percentile of each frequency-ranked repertoire was used to define expanded clonotypes. Repertoire overlap was calculated as Chao-Jaccard with the R package fossil and was visualized by nonmetric multidimensional scaling with the R package MASS. TCRdb stores this immuneACCESS table with in-frame sequences only. Part of the clones is absent; in the studies checked, under half of the shortfall reflects unresolved V genes, and no reason is known for the rest. Clonal size and the V and J genes are those of that table, whereas D and trimming came from the DNA. The sample table contains 450 to 600 clones; only one count was recorded for around 40% of them. Around 25% of the sample goes to the ten largest clones.

Proliferating activated T cells were FACS-sorted as CFSE-low CD25+ ICOS+ cells after roughly 6-7 days. Sorted memory CD4+ T cells were CFSE-labeled and cultured at a 2:1 ratio with irradiated autologous monocytes pulsed with antigen. Memory CD4+ T cells, defined as all CD4+ cells except CD45RA+CCR7+CD95- naive cells, were FACS-sorted on a FACSAria III to over 98% purity. Blood from healthy donors came from blood donation centers in Switzerland. Positive selection with CD4 and CD14 magnetic microbeads was used to enrich total CD4+ T cells and monocytes. CD8+, CD14+, CD16+, CD56+, CD19+ and CD25-bright cells were excluded prior to sorting. The bacteria were heat-inactivated at 60 degrees C for about two hours and added at about 2 particles per monocyte, and M. tuberculosis lysate was used at around 3 ug/ml. Sequencing of TCR Vbeta genes was performed on CFSE-low memory CD4+ T cells that proliferated following primary stimulation with Enterobacteriaceae or control bacteria. Analysis of each bacteria-reactive repertoire was performed in two to four different donors across two independent experiments. Ficoll-Paque Plus was used to isolate peripheral blood mononuclear cells from donor blood.

V is cut back by 1 base and J by 4 bases, with 5 bases in the junction unmatched. The CDR3 measures 15 amino acids from cysteine to phenylalanine. The retained sequence is limited to the CDR3, 45 bases, with the frame set at the first base. Source material: bacteria-reactive CD4+ T cells grown in culture. The intended sense of this specimen's cell subset or site label: CFSE-low proliferating memory CD4 T cells sorted after in vitro stimulation with a heat-inactivated bacterium or M. tuberculosis lysate. Rearrangement joined TRBV5-3 to TRBJ2-1; 7 junctional bases match TRBD2. TRBV5-3 is given ORF status, its function remaining uncertain. This clonotype was sampled from a human donor in good health. The nucleotide sequence reads TGTGCCAGAAGCTTGCTGTCTAGCGGTTACAATGAGCAGTTCTTC. Its protein is CARSLLSSGYNEQFF.